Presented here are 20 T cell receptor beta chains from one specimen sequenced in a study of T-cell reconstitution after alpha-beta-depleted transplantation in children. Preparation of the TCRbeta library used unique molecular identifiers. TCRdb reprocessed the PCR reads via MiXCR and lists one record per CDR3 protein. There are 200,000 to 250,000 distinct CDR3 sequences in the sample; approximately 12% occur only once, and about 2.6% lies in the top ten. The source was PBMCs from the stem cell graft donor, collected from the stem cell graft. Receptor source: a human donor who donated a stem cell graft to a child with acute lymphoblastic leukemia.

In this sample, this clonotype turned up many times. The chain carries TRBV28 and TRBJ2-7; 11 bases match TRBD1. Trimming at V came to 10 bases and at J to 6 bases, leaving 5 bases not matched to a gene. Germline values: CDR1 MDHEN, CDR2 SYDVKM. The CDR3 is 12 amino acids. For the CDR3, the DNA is TGTGCCACCGGACAGGGGGCCTTCGAGCAGTACTTC. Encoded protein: CATGQGAFEQYF. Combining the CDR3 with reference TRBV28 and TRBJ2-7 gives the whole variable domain DVKVTQSSRYLVKRTGEKVFLECVQDMDHENMFWYRQDPGLGLRLIYFSYDVKMKEKGDIPEGYSVSREKKERFSLILESASTNQTSMYLCATGQGAFEQYFGPGTRLTVT.

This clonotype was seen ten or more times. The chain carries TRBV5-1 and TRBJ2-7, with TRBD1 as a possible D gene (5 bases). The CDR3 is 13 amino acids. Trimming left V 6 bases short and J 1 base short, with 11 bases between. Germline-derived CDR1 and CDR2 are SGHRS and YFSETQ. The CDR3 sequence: CASTDTSSYEQYF. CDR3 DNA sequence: TGCGCCAGCACGGACACTTCTTCCTACGAGCAGTACTTC.

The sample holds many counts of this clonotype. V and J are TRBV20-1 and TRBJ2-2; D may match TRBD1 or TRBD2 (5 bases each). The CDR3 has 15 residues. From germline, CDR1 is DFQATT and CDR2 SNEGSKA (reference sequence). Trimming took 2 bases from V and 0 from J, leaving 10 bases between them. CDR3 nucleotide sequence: TGCAGTGCTAGATCGGGACGGACGAACACCGGGGAGCTGTTTTTT. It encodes CSARSGRTNTGELFF.

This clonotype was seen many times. The CDR3 coding sequence is TGCGCCAGCAGCCCGGAGGGGCTTTTTACAGCTGGGGCCAACGTCCTGACTTTC. Its translation: CASSPEGLFTAGANVLTF. This chain links TRBV5-1 with TRBJ2-6; tentative D call: TRBD2 (6 bases). This CDR3 contains 18 residues. Trimming shortened V by 4 bases and J by 2 bases, and 19 bases separated the two germline ends. CDR1 and CDR2 (germline): SGHRS, YFSETQ.

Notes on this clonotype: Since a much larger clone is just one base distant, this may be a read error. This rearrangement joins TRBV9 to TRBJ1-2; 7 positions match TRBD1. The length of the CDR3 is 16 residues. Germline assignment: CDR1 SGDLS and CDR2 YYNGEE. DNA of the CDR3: TGTGCCAGCAGCGTAGGGCTATCCACAGGGGACTATGGCGACACCTTC. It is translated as CASSVGLSTGDYGDTF.

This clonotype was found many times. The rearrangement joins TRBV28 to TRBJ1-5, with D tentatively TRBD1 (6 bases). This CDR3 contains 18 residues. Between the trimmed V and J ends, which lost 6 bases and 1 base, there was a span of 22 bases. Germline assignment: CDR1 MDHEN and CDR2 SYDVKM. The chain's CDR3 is CASSRQLKQGGSNQPQHF. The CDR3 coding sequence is TGTGCCAGCAGCCGCCAACTAAAACAGGGAGGGAGCAATCAGCCCCAGCATTTT.

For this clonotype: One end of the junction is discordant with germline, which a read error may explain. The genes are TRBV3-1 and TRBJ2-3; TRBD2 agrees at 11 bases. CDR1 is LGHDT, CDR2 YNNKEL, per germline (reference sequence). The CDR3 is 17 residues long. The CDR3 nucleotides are TGTGCCACCAGCCAAGATAGCGGGGGGGCGAACACAGATACGCAGTATTTT. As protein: CATSQDSGGANTDTQYF.

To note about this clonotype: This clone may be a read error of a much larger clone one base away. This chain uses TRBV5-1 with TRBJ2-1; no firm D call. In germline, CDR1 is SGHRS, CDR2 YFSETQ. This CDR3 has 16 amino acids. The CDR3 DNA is TGCGCCAGCAGCTTGGGTCGGGTGAGCTCCGACAATGAGCAGTTCTTC. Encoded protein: CASSLGRVSSDNEQFF.

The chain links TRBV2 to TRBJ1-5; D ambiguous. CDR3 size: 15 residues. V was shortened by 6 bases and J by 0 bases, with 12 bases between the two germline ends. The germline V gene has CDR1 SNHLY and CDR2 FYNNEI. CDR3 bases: TGTGCCAGCAGCCCAACAGAGGATAGCAATCAGCCCCAGCATTTT. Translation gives CASSPTEDSNQPQHF.

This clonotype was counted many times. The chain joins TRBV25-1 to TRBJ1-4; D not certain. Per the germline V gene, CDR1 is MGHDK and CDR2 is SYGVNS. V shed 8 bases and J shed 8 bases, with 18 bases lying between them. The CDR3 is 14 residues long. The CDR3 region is CASRPRTSGEKLFF. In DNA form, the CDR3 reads TGTGCCAGCCGCCCCCGGACGTCGGGGGAAAAACTGTTTTTT. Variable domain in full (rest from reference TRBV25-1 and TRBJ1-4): EADIYQTPRYLVIGTGKKITLECSQTMGHDKMYWYQQDPGMELHLIHYSYGVNSTEKGDLSSESTVSRIRTEHFPLTLESARPSHTSQYLCASRPRTSGEKLFFGSGTQLSVL.

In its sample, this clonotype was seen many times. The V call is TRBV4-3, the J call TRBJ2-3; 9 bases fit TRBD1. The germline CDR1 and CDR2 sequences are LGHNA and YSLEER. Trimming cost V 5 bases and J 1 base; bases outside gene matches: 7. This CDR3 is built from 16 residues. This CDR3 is CASSGQDRGGTDTQYF. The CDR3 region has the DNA TGCGCCAGCAGCGGACAGGACAGGGGAGGCACAGATACGCAGTATTTT.

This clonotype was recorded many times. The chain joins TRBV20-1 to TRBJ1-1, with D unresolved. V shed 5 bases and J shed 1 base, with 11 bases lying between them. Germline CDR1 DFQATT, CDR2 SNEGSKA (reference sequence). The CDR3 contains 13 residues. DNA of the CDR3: TGCAGTGCTCCTGGACGGACGAACACTGAAGCTTTCTTT. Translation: CSAPGRTNTEAFF.

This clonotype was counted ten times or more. The CDR3 DNA reads as TGTGCCAGCAGCCAAGATTACGACGAGCAGTACTTC. Protein product: CASSQDYDEQYF. The chain employs TRBV14 and TRBJ2-7; D is uncertain. Between the trimmed V and J ends, which lost 0 bases and 5 bases, there was a span of 5 bases. Germline lookup yields CDR1 SGHDN and CDR2 FVKESK. The CDR3 is 12 residues long.

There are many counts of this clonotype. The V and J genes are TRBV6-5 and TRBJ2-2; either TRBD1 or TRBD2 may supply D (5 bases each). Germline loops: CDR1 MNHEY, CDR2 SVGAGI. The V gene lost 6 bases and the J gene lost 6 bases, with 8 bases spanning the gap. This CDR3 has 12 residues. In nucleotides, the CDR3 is TGTGCCAGCAGCCGGGACCCCGGGGAGCTGTTTTTT. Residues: CASSRDPGELFF.

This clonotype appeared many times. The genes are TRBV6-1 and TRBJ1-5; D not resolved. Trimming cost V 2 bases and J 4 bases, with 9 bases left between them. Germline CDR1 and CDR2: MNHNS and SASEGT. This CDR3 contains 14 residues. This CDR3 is CASSELQPNQPQHF. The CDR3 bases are TGTGCCAGCAGTGAATTACAGCCTAATCAGCCCCAGCATTTT.

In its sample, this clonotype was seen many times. This CDR3 reads CASTGLQGRTEAFF. The CDR3 bases are TGTGCCAGCACCGGGTTACAGGGCCGCACTGAAGCTTTCTTT. This chain connects TRBV3-1 to TRBJ1-1; TRBD1 is a possible D gene (6 bases). V lost 7 bases to trimming and J lost 4 bases, with 16 bases between them. Germline-derived CDR1 and CDR2 are LGHDT and YNNKEL (reference sequence). This CDR3 is 14 amino acids long.

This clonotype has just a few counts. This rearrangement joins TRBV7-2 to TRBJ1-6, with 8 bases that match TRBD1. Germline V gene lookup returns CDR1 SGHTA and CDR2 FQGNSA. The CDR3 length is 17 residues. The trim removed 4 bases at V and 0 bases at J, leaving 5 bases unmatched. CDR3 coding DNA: TGTGCCAGCAGCTGGAGACAGGGGAGCTCCTATAATTCACCCCTCCACTTT. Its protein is CASSWRQGSSYNSPLHF.

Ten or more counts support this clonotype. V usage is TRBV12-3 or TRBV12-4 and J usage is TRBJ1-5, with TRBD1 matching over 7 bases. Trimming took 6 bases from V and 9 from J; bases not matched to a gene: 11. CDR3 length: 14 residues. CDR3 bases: TGTGCCAGCAGCCTACAGGGGCCCGAGGGGCCCCAGCATTTT. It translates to CASSLQGPEGPQHF.

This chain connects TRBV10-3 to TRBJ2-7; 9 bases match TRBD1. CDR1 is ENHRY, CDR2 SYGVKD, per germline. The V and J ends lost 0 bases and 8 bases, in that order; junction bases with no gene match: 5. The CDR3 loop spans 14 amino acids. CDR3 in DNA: TGTGCCATCAGTGAGTCGAACAGGGGGCAGCAGCAGTACTTC. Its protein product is CAISESNRGQQQYF.

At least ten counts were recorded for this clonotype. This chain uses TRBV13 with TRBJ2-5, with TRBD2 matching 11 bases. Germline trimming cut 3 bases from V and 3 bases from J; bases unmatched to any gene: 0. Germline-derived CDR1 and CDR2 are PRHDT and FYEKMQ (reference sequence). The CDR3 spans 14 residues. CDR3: CASSLTSGEETQYF. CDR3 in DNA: TGTGCCAGCAGCTTGACTAGCGGGGAAGAGACCCAGTACTTC.